This record looks at one T cell receptor (beta chain) sequence and its context. What it binds is not known. The record originates from a study of cytotoxic CD8 clonotypes in ibrutinib-treated CLL. The overall study: Response samples were taken after a median roughly 12 months of treatment, range 6 to 36. Study conclusions and caveats: Clonality climbed at ibrutinib response, then dropped toward baseline at progression. Public clonotypes were uncommon and contracted or stayed stable on treatment.

The V and J ends lost 0 bases and 4 bases, in that order; junction bases with no gene match: 11. This CDR3 contains 19 residues. Germline V lookup: CDR1 SGHAT, CDR2 FQNNGV. TCRdb keeps only in-frame clones here, not all; method: immunoSEQ multiplex PCR. The sample has about 120,000 clones, 58% seen once; the top ten hold under 45%. The sequences come from PBMCs, collected after 24 months of ibrutinib treatment. This chain uses TRBV11-2 with TRBJ2-5, with TRBD2 matching 13 bases. This receptor was taken from a human donor with chronic lymphocytic leukemia. The DNA for the CDR3 is TGTGCCAGCAGCTTAGATCCGGTTAGACTAGCGGGGGGAAGAGAGACCCAGTACTTC. Amino acid sequence: CASSLDPVRLAGGRETQYF.